The 2 T cell receptor beta chains below were found in one sample sequenced in a study of blood T cell repertoires in COVID-19. Libraries were prepared by immunoSEQ multiplex PCR; TCRdb keeps only in-frame clonotypes and omits some of them. Of 470,000 or so clones detected, approximately 83% appear once; the ten largest clones hold under 4%. The source material was peripheral blood. The origin of the receptors is a human donor in a cohort sampled during active COVID-19.

The chain combines TRBV7-3 with TRBJ1-1; 8 bases match TRBD1. The CDR3 length is 16 residues. The ends lost 5 bases at V and 4 bases at J; junction bases unmatched: 12. Germline CDR1 reads SGHTA; CDR2 reads FQGTGA. This CDR3 reads CASSRTAGGKVTEAFF. The CDR3 coding sequence is TGTGCCAGCAGCCGGACTGCAGGGGGCAAGGTCACTGAAGCTTTCTTT.

The chain couples TRBV19 to TRBJ2-6; D not certain. Trimming cost V 6 bases and J 0 bases, with 9 bases left between them. This CDR3 contains 15 residues. CDR1 is LNHDA, CDR2 SQIVND, per germline (reference sequence). The CDR3 reads CASSRQDSGANVLTF. CDR3 in DNA: TGTGCCAGTAGCAGACAAGACTCTGGGGCCAACGTCCTGACTTTC.